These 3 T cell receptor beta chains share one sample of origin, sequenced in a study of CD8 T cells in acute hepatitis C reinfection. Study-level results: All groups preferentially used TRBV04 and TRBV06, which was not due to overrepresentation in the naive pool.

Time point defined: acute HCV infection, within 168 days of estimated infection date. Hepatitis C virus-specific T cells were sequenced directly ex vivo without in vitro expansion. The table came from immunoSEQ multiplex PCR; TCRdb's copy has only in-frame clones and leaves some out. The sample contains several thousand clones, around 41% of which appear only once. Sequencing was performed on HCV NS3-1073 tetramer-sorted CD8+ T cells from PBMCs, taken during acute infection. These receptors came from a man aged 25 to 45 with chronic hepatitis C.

In DNA form, the CDR3 reads TGTGCCAGCAGCCAATCGGGGTTGGCGGTTGTCGGGGAGCTGTTTTTT. It specifies CASSQSGLAVVGELFF. The rearrangement uses TRBV4-2 and TRBJ2-2; tentative D call: TRBD2 (5 bases). CDR3 size: 16 residues. V was cut by 2 bases and J by 7 bases, with 17 bases left in between. Germline V gives CDR1 LGHNA, CDR2 YNFKEQ.

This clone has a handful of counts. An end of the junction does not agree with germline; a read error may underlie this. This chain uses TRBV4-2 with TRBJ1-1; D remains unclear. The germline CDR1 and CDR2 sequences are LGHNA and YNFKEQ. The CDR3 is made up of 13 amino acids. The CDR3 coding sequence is TGTGCCAGCAGCAAAGAGTCTGGGTCTGAAGCTTTCTTT. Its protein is CASSKESGSEAFF.

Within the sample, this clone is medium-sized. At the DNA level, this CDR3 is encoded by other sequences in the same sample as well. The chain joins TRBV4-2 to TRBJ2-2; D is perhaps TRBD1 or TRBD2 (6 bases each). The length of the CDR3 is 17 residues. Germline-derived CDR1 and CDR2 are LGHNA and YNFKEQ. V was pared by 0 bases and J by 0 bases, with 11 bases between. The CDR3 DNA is TGTGCCAGCAGCCAAGAGGTAGGGGGGACGAACACCGGGGAGCTGTTTTTT. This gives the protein CASSQEVGGTNTGELFF.